Listed below are T cell receptor beta chains from one sample, sequenced in a study of Ad26.COV2.S vaccination and SARS-CoV-2 variants. Sequenced by immunoSEQ multiplex PCR; TCRdb stores in-frame clones only, minus some. The sample lists some 340,000 clones; about 85% were seen once. Specimen: peripheral blood, collected in a trial of Ad26.COV2.S vaccine versus placebo. The receptors shown here come from a person aged 18-60 years who received the Ad26.COV2.S COVID-19 vaccine or a placebo. CDR3s include the opening cysteine and the closing phenylalanine or tryptophan. A D gene is named only where the DNA matches it firmly. Clone size appears in some rows only: once, few, many, or a class for an expanded clone.

TRBJ2-1,TRBV11-3,-,-,TGTGCCAGCAGCTTAGGGTGGAGGGGCAATGAGCAGTTCTTC,CASSLGWRGNEQFF
TRBJ1-1,TRBV19,-,-,TGTGACCCGTACAGTCAAGATGAAGCTTTCTTT,CDPYSQDEAFF
TRBJ1-6,TRBV9,once,-,TGTGCCAGCAGCGTAGAGGGTCGACCCCTCCACTTT,CASSVEGRPLHF
TRBJ1-4,TRBV28,-,-,TGTGCCAGCAGTCCCCTTAGGGGTGAGACTAATGAAAAACTGTTTTTT,CASSPLRGETNEKLFF
TRBJ1-5,TRBV2,-,-,TGTGCCAGCAGTGCGGGCGGGACCCAGCATTTT,CASSAGGTQHF
TRBJ1-3,TRBV6-5,once,-,TGTGCCAGCAGTCCTGACAGCTCTGGAAACACCATATATTTT,CASSPDSSGNTIYF
TRBJ2-2,TRBV4-2,-,TRBD2,TGTGCCAGCAGCCTGCTAGCGGGAGAAAACACCGGGGAGCTGTTTTTT,CASSLLAGENTGELFF
TRBJ2-2,TRBV7-3,-,-,TGTGCCAGCTGCGGTGTTATGGGCGGGGAGCTGTTTTTT,CASCGVMGGELFF
TRBJ2-7,TRBV20-1,-,TRBD2,TGCAGTGCTAGTTGGGGGGGAGCCTACGAGCAGTACTTC,CSASWGGAYEQYF
TRBJ1-5,TRBV7-2,-,-,TGTGCCAGCAGCTTAGACAGCAATCAGCCCCAGCATTTT,CASSLDSNQPQHF
TRBJ2-7,TRBV5-1,-,-,TGCGCCAGCAGCGCGGACAGCTCCTACGAGCAGTACTTC,CASSADSSYEQYF
TRBJ1-4,TRBV28,once,-,TGTGCCAGCAGTCGGAGGGACCTGGGGGAAAAACTGTTTTTT,CASSRRDLGEKLFF
TRBJ2-3,TRBV7-8,-,TRBD1,TGTGCCAGCAGCCTCGACAGGGTATTGGGAGATACGCAGTATTTT,CASSLDRVLGDTQYF
TRBJ2-1,TRBV9,-,TRBD1,TGTGCCAGCAGCGTAGCCTTGACCCGGGACAGACTGGTTAATGAGCAGTTCTTC,CASSVALTRDRLVNEQFF
TRBJ2-5,TRBV4-1,once,-,TGCGCCAGCAGCCAATCGGCTACCCAAGAGACCCAGTACTTC,CASSQSATQETQYF
TRBJ1-1,TRBV6-5,few,-,TGTGCCACGTATACAGGGATGGACACTGAAGCTTTCTTT,CATYTGMDTEAFF
TRBJ2-2,TRBV18,-,-,TGTGCCAGCTCACCTCGAGGGGGGGCCGGACCCGGGGAGCTGTTTTTT,CASSPRGGAGPGELFF
TRBJ1-6,TRBV19,-,-,TGTGCCAGTAGGGCGAGGGTGATGAATTCACCCCTCCACTTT,CASRARVMNSPLHF
TRBJ1-1,TRBV2,few,-,TGTGCCAGCAGCGTGGACTCTAAAGCTTTCTTT,CASSVDSKAFF
TRBJ2-5,TRBV7-9,-,-,TGTGCCAGCAGCTTATCCGGCCAGGCAGAGACCCAGTACTTC,CASSLSGQAETQYF
TRBJ1-6,TRBV12-2,-,-,TGTGCAAGTCGCCCACCCAGTCCCTGTTCACCCCTCCACTTT,CASRPPSPCSPLHF
TRBJ1-6,TRBV15,-,TRBD1,TGTGCCACCAGTTGGGACAGGGAGGACTCACCCCTCCACTTT,CATSWDREDSPLHF
TRBJ2-3,TRBV5-1,-,TRBD2,TGCGCCAGCAGCTCGGGACTAGCAGACGATACGCAGTATTTT,CASSSGLADDTQYF
TRBJ2-7,TRBV21-1,once,-,TGTGCCAGCAGCAAAGTAGAAGGATTCGAGCAGTACTTC,CASSKVEGFEQYF
TRBJ1-1,TRBV28,-,-,TGTGCCAGCATGCAGGGAATGTGGACTGAAGCTTTCTTT,CASMQGMWTEAFF